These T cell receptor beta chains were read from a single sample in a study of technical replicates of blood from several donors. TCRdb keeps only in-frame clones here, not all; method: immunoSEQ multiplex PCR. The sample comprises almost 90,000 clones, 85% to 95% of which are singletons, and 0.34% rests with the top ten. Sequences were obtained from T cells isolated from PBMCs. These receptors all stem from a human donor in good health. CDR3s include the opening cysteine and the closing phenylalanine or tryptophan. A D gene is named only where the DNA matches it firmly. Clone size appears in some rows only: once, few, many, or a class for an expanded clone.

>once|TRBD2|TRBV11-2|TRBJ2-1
CASALAGYGGEQFF
TGTGCCAGCGCTTTAGCGGGATACGGGGGTGAGCAGTTCTTC
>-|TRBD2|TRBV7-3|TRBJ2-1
CASSGLAGGFNEQFF
TGTGCCAGCAGCGGATTAGCGGGAGGATTCAATGAGCAGTTCTTC
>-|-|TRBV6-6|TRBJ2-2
CASSSGEAGELFF
TGTGCCAGCAGTTCAGGGGAAGCCGGGGAGCTGTTTTTT
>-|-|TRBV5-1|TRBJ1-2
CASSAEGQTREGYTF
TGCGCCAGCAGCGCAGAAGGTCAGACACGGGAAGGCTACACCTTC
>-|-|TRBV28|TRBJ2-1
CASTSIRSNEQFF
TGTGCCAGCACCTCGATCCGGTCCAATGAGCAGTTCTTC
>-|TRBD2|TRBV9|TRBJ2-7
CASSPTAGSYEQYF
TGTGCCAGCAGCCCTACAGCGGGATCCTACGAGCAGTACTTC
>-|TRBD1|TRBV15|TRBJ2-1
CATSTSLTGVDEQFF
TGTGCCACCAGCACCAGTTTGACAGGGGTGGATGAGCAGTTCTTC
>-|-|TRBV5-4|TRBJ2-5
CASSLDWTKGETQYF
TGTGCCAGCAGCTTGGACTGGACAAAGGGAGAGACCCAGTACTTC
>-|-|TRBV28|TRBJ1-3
CASSENGGVGNTIYF
TGTGCCAGCAGCGAAAACGGAGGGGTTGGAAACACCATATATTTT
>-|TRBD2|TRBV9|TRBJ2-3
CASSVEVAGNTDTQYF
TGTGCCAGCAGCGTAGAGGTAGCGGGGAACACAGATACGCAGTATTTT
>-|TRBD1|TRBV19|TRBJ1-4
CASSIRQGDEKLFF
TGTGCCAGTAGTATAAGACAGGGGGATGAAAAACTGTTTTTT
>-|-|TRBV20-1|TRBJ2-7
CSVLENEQYF
TGCAGTGTATTAGAGAACGAGCAGTACTTC
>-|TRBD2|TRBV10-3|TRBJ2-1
CAISGTRGVYEQFF
TGTGCCATCAGTGGGACTAGAGGGGTATATGAGCAGTTCTTC
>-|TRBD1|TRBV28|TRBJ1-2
CASSTETGTDIHGRGYGYTF
TGTGCCAGCAGTACGGAAACCGGGACAGACATCCACGGGCGGGGCTATGGCTACACCTTC
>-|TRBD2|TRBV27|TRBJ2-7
CASSSSGRALYEQYF
TGTGCCAGCAGTTCTAGCGGGAGGGCCCTATACGAGCAGTACTTC
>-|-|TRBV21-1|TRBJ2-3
CASSKASGNTDTQYF
TGTGCCAGCAGCAAGGCTAGCGGGAACACAGATACGCAGTATTTT
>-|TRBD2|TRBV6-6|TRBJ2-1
CASNRASAGANEQFF
TGTGCCAGCAACCGGGCTTCCGCGGGAGCGAATGAGCAGTTCTTC
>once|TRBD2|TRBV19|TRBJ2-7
CASSMGGNNYEQYF
TGTGCCAGTAGTATGGGAGGGAACAACTACGAGCAGTACTTC
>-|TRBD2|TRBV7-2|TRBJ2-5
CASSLGGLAGAQGTQYF
TGTGCCAGCAGCTTAGGGGGACTAGCGGGAGCCCAGGGCACCCAGTACTTC
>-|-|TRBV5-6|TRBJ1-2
CASSLVNYGYTF
TGTGCCAGCAGTCTCGTAAACTATGGCTACACCTTC
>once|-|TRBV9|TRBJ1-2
CASSVMTGPSEGYTF
TGTGCCAGCAGCGTGATGACAGGCCCTTCAGAGGGCTACACCTTC
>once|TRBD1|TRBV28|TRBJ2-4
CASNEQGSVGNIQYF
TGTGCCAGCAACGAACAGGGGTCGGTGGGGAACATTCAGTACTTC
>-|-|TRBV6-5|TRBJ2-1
CASSYSVASKYNEQFF
TGTGCCAGCAGTTACAGCGTGGCTTCCAAATACAATGAGCAGTTCTTC
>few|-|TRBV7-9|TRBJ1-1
CASSLRGGRDTEAFF
TGTGCCAGCAGCTTACGTGGAGGGAGGGACACTGAAGCTTTCTTT
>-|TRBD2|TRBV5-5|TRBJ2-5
CASSPETSGKETQYF
TGTGCCAGCAGCCCAGAGACTAGCGGGAAAGAGACCCAGTACTTC
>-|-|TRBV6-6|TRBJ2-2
CASSYTTPGTGELFF
TGTGCCAGCAGTTACACGACCCCAGGGACCGGGGAGCTGTTTTTT
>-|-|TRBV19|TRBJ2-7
CASRGGVFYEQYF
TGTGCCAGTAGAGGGGGTGTTTTCTACGAGCAGTACTTC
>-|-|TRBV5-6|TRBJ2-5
CASSLESGVKETQYF
TGTGCCAGCAGCCTTGAGTCAGGGGTTAAGGAGACCCAGTACTTC
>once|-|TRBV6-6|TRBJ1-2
CASSYDRANYGYTF
TGTGCCAGCAGTTACGACAGAGCTAACTATGGCTACACCTTC
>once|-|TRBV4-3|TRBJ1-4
CASSQVSWRRSNEKLFF
TGCGCCAGCAGCCAAGTCAGTTGGAGACGGTCTAATGAAAAACTGTTTTTT
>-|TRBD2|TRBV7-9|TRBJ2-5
CASRLAGVLQETQYF
TGTGCCAGCAGACTAGCGGGAGTGTTACAAGAGACCCAGTACTTC
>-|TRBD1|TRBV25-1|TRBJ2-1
CASSGGQGFSDEQFF
TGTGCCAGCAGTGGGGGACAGGGGTTTTCGGATGAGCAGTTCTTC
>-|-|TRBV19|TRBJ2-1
CASRTGYNEQFF
TGTGCCTCACGGACTGGGTACAATGAGCAGTTCTTC
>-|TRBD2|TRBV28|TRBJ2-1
CASSLPLAGSDNEQFF
TGTGCCAGCAGTTTGCCCCTAGCGGGATCAGACAATGAGCAGTTCTTC
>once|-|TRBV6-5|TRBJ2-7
CASSYTDGSYEQYF
TGTGCCAGCAGTTACACTGACGGGAGCTACGAGCAGTACTTC
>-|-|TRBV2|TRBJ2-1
CASSERTGAYNEQFF
TGTGCCAGCAGTGAAAGGACTGGAGCCTACAATGAGCAGTTCTTC
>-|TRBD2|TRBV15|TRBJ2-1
CATSSPGTSYRNEQFF
TGTGCCACCAGCAGCCCCGGGACTAGTTATAGGAATGAGCAGTTCTTC
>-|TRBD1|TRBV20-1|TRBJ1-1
CSATGQAVAFF
TGCAGTGCTACTGGACAGGCTGTGGCTTTCTTT